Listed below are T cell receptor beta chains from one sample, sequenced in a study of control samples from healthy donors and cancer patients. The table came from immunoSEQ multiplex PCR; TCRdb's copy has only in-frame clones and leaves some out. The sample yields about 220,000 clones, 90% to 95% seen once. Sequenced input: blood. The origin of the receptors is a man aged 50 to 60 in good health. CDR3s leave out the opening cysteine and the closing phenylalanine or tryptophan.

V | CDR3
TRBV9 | ASSIDPAFSGNTIY
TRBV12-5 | ASGLMSRDSALDTQY
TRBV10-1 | ASSDWNEKLF
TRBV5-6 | ASSLSGGSADTQY
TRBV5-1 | ASRAGTPTGELF
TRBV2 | ASSTPRQPQH
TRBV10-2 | ASSGGISTGELF
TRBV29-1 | SAQRTGENEQY
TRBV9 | ASSTGLSNYGYT
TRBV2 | ASSEALSGTQY
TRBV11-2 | ASSSLTGGLGGYT
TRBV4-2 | ASSQSGSGGGTDTQY
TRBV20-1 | SARVGGFTT
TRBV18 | ASSPQDRAHEQY
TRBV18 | ASSPPTLGNEKLF
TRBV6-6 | ASTLGGAYEQY
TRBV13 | ASSFTDMNTEAF
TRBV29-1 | SVDQTSLETQY
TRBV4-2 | ASSQDGRSRLF
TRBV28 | ASTRLVGPQH
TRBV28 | ASSLGRDYGYT
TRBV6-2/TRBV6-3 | ASSGPGQESRGEAF
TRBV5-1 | ASSLGSLNNLGELF
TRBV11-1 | ASSFGLAGAHYEQY
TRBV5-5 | ASSLVAGIYNEQF
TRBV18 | ASSSGLAEYNEQF
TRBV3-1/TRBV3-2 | ASSQERGSDTIY
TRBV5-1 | ASSLGDTGGEKLF
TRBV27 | ASTTGGSGFREQY